This section outlines one T cell receptor (beta chain) sequence together with its context. Its specificity is unknown. The sample is drawn from a study of cytomegalovirus exposure and HLA in healthy donors. Study-wide context: There were some 410 genotyped donors. Of these, 75% to 90% fell in the genetic ancestry cluster associated with self-reported Caucasian donors.

Both 60 Vbeta primers and 13 Jbeta primers went into the PCR. The table came from immunoSEQ multiplex PCR; TCRdb's copy has only in-frame clones and leaves some out. Among roughly 40,000 clones, roughly four fifths were seen once, and the ten largest hold 7.5% to 10%. Study findings and constraints: It was reported that TCR beta sequences correctly inferred the HLA-A and HLA-B alleles for most subjects.

The germline CDR1 and CDR2 sequences are SGHTA and FQGNSA. The CDR3 loop spans 16 amino acids. Trimming removed 2 bases from V and 4 bases from J; junction bases left unmatched: 8. The chain has TRBV7-2 and TRBJ1-3; 7 nucleotides line up with TRBD1. The source is a woman between 40 and 55 years old in good health and CMV-seronegative. The sequenced sample consisted of PBMCs. CDR3 DNA sequence: TGTGCCAGCAGCTTAAGTCTTGGACAGGCAGGAAACACCATATATTTT. This codes for CASSLSLGQAGNTIYF.